Listed below are T cell receptor beta chains from one sample, sequenced in a study of T cell responses to AZD1222 COVID-19 vaccine. Libraries were prepared by immunoSEQ multiplex PCR; TCRdb keeps only in-frame clonotypes and omits some of them. The data contain approximately 180,000 clones, around 90% of them singletons. Sequencing used peripheral blood, obtained on day 0 of AZD1222 vaccination. The receptors were sampled from an adult in good health. CDR3s include the opening cysteine and the closing phenylalanine or tryptophan. Fields, in order: clone size, D gene, V gene, J gene, CDR3 DNA, CDR3 protein. The D gene is left open where the match is weak. Clone size is not always given. Where it is, it says once, few, many or a class for expanded clones.

clone size: .; D gene: TRBD1; V gene: TRBV10-2; J gene: TRBJ1-4; CDR3 DNA: TGCGCCAGCAAACGGGACAGTGCAACTAATGAAAAACTGTTTTTT; CDR3 protein: CASKRDSATNEKLFF
clone size: .; D gene: TRBD1; V gene: TRBV19; J gene: TRBJ2-7; CDR3 DNA: TGTGCCAGTAGTTTGGACAGGGAGCACGAGCAGTACTTC; CDR3 protein: CASSLDREHEQYF
clone size: .; D gene: TRBD1; V gene: TRBV28; J gene: TRBJ2-7; CDR3 DNA: TGTGCCAGCAGCTATTGGGGACAGGGGGCCTACGAGCAGTACTTC; CDR3 protein: CASSYWGQGAYEQYF
clone size: .; D gene: .; V gene: TRBV7-3; J gene: TRBJ2-2; CDR3 DNA: TGTGCCAGCAGCCTCGGGGCCACCGGGGAGCTGTTTTTT; CDR3 protein: CASSLGATGELFF
clone size: .; D gene: .; V gene: TRBV28; J gene: TRBJ1-5; CDR3 DNA: TGTGCCAGCAGTAGGCAACAGCGAAATCAGCCCCAGCATTTT; CDR3 protein: CASSRQQRNQPQHF
clone size: .; D gene: .; V gene: TRBV30; J gene: TRBJ1-2; CDR3 DNA: TGTGCCTGGAGCCCGGGACCGCGGCGCTACACCTTC; CDR3 protein: CAWSPGPRRYTF
clone size: .; D gene: TRBD1; V gene: TRBV15; J gene: TRBJ2-5; CDR3 DNA: TGTGCCACCAGCAGGGACAGGGGGCAAGAGACCCAGTACTTC; CDR3 protein: CATSRDRGQETQYF
clone size: .; D gene: TRBD1; V gene: TRBV28; J gene: TRBJ1-2; CDR3 DNA: TGTGCCAGCAGCCGCACTCGACAGGGGGCGGGTTATGGCTACACCTTC; CDR3 protein: CASSRTRQGAGYGYTF
clone size: .; D gene: TRBD1; V gene: TRBV28; J gene: TRBJ1-1; CDR3 DNA: TGTGCCAGCAGTTTCAGGGGGATGAACACTGAAGCTTTCTTT; CDR3 protein: CASSFRGMNTEAFF
clone size: .; D gene: TRBD1; V gene: TRBV5-6; J gene: TRBJ2-7; CDR3 DNA: TGTGCCAGCAGCCGCGGGACAGGGTGGCAGTACTTC; CDR3 protein: CASSRGTGWQYF
clone size: .; D gene: TRBD2; V gene: TRBV11-3; J gene: TRBJ2-1; CDR3 DNA: TGTGCCAGCAGCTTAGGAGTAGCGGGGGCCCCCTACAATGAGCAGTTCTTC; CDR3 protein: CASSLGVAGAPYNEQFF
clone size: .; D gene: TRBD2; V gene: TRBV19; J gene: TRBJ2-1; CDR3 DNA: TGTGCCAGTAGTCCAATACCCGGACTAGCGGGAGCGAATGAGCAGTTCTTC; CDR3 protein: CASSPIPGLAGANEQFF
clone size: .; D gene: .; V gene: TRBV1; J gene: TRBJ2-1; CDR3 DNA: TGCACCAGCAGCCAGACCCCTCGGGTTGCGGGAGGTTATTATGAGCAGTTCTTC; CDR3 protein: CTSSQTPRVAGGYYEQFF
clone size: .; D gene: TRBD2; V gene: TRBV6-1; J gene: TRBJ2-2; CDR3 DNA: TGTGCCAGCAGTGAAGCGGGGACTAGCGGGAGAGATAGGGAGCTGTTTTTT; CDR3 protein: CASSEAGTSGRDRELFF
clone size: .; D gene: TRBD2; V gene: TRBV3-1/TRBV3-2; J gene: TRBJ2-7; CDR3 DNA: TGTGCCAGCAGCCAAGGACTAGCGGGATCCTACGAGCAGTACTTC; CDR3 protein: CASSQGLAGSYEQYF
clone size: .; D gene: TRBD2; V gene: TRBV5-5; J gene: TRBJ2-2; CDR3 DNA: TGTGCCAGCAGCTCGGGCGCTAGCGGAGACACCGGGGAGCTGTTTTTT; CDR3 protein: CASSSGASGDTGELFF
clone size: once; D gene: TRBD1; V gene: TRBV19; J gene: TRBJ2-2; CDR3 DNA: TGTGCCAGTAGTAGGGACAGGGAGGCCGGGGAGCTGTTTTTT; CDR3 protein: CASSRDREAGELFF
clone size: .; D gene: TRBD2; V gene: TRBV6-1; J gene: TRBJ2-2; CDR3 DNA: TGTGCCAGCAGTGCGGGACTAGCGGGAGGTCCCACCGGGGAGCTGTTTTTT; CDR3 protein: CASSAGLAGGPTGELFF
clone size: .; D gene: .; V gene: TRBV15; J gene: TRBJ1-1; CDR3 DNA: TGTGCCACCAGCAGAGCTGCGGGGCACACTGAAGCTTTCTTT; CDR3 protein: CATSRAAGHTEAFF
clone size: .; D gene: TRBD1; V gene: TRBV28; J gene: TRBJ1-1; CDR3 DNA: TGTGCCAGCAGTTCGGACAGGGGGCGATTCTCTGAAGCTTTCTTT; CDR3 protein: CASSSDRGRFSEAFF
clone size: .; D gene: TRBD1; V gene: TRBV6-5; J gene: TRBJ1-4; CDR3 DNA: TGTGCCAGCAGTTACCAGGGGGCTGATGAAAAACTGTTTTTT; CDR3 protein: CASSYQGADEKLFF
clone size: .; D gene: TRBD2; V gene: TRBV28; J gene: TRBJ2-3; CDR3 DNA: TGTGCCAGCAGTTTAAGACTAGCGGAAGGTACGCAGTATTTT; CDR3 protein: CASSLRLAEGTQYF
clone size: .; D gene: .; V gene: TRBV30; J gene: TRBJ1-2; CDR3 DNA: TGTGCCTGGATCCTCACAGGGAGAGGTGGCTACACCTTC; CDR3 protein: CAWILTGRGGYTF
clone size: .; D gene: TRBD1; V gene: TRBV3-1/TRBV3-2; J gene: TRBJ1-2; CDR3 DNA: TGTGCCAGCAGCCAAGATACAGGGGGCGCAGGTGGCTACACCTTC; CDR3 protein: CASSQDTGGAGGYTF
clone size: .; D gene: .; V gene: TRBV19; J gene: TRBJ1-2; CDR3 DNA: TGTGCCAGTAAAGACAGGTTGGACGGCTACACCTTC; CDR3 protein: CASKDRLDGYTF
clone size: .; D gene: .; V gene: TRBV19; J gene: TRBJ1-1; CDR3 DNA: TGTGCCAGTAGTATAAAAACAGGGACGATGAACACTGAAGCTTTCTTT; CDR3 protein: CASSIKTGTMNTEAFF
clone size: .; D gene: TRBD1; V gene: TRBV2; J gene: TRBJ2-5; CDR3 DNA: TGTGCCAGCAGGCGACAGGGGACCGACCAAGAGACCCAGTACTTC; CDR3 protein: CASRRQGTDQETQYF
clone size: .; D gene: TRBD1; V gene: TRBV5-4; J gene: TRBJ1-1; CDR3 DNA: TGTGCCAGCAGCTCCTTGGGACAGGGAAGGACTGAAGCTTTCTTT; CDR3 protein: CASSSLGQGRTEAFF
clone size: few; D gene: TRBD2; V gene: TRBV9; J gene: TRBJ2-1; CDR3 DNA: TGTGCCAGCAGCGCGCCGGGACTAGCAGACAATGAGCAGTTCTTC; CDR3 protein: CASSAPGLADNEQFF
clone size: once; D gene: .; V gene: TRBV4-1; J gene: TRBJ1-4; CDR3 DNA: TGCGCCAGCAGCCAGCCAGGGAGTCACGAAAAACTGTTTTTT; CDR3 protein: CASSQPGSHEKLFF
clone size: .; D gene: .; V gene: TRBV28; J gene: TRBJ2-6; CDR3 DNA: TGTGCCAGCAGTTCCCCACTCTCTGGGGCCAACGTCCTGACTTTC; CDR3 protein: CASSSPLSGANVLTF
clone size: .; D gene: TRBD1; V gene: TRBV9; J gene: TRBJ1-1; CDR3 DNA: TGTGCCAGCAGCCCCCGGACCGGGACAGGGGGCACTGAAGCTTTCTTT; CDR3 protein: CASSPRTGTGGTEAFF
clone size: .; D gene: TRBD2; V gene: TRBV3-1/TRBV3-2; J gene: TRBJ2-7; CDR3 DNA: TGTGCCAGCAGCCAAGCAACTAGCGGGAATTACGAGCAGTACTTC; CDR3 protein: CASSQATSGNYEQYF